This T cell receptor beta chain is drawn from a study of cytomegalovirus exposure and HLA in healthy donors (dated 2017 in TCRdb). In the study overall: In an earlier analysis of around 540 of the donors, less than 350 Gb of sequence data and 95 million to 130 million unique TCR beta sequences from about 179 million T cells were reported. An early release covering about 600 HLA-typed donors comprised around 300 gigabases of sequencing data and tens of millions of unique TCR sequences. The genetic ancestry cluster associated with self-reported Caucasian donors included 81% of the 398 genotyped donors. The aim of the study was to test whether cataloging public T cell receptors could identify signatures of past pathogen exposure. Using immunosequencing, the study profiled T cell repertoires from around 680 subjects and related those repertoires to cytomegalovirus serostatus. Besides the first cohort of about 730 subjects, a separate validation cohort made up of roughly 120 different subjects was used. High-throughput TCR immunosequencing, statistical association of individual TCRs with disease status, and machine learning were combined to predict cytomegalovirus infection status. To study patterns of TCR occurrence, a later analysis re-analyzed previously published TCR beta repertoires from 700 or so donors and added high-resolution HLA genotyping. In the later analysis, no new phenotypic data were used to find candidate immune exposures; instead, reliance was placed on TCR beta sequences and their occurrence across donors. To decide whether each TCR beta V gene segment behaved as functional or pseudogenic, an earlier analysis of some 600 of the donors relied on high-throughput TCR beta sequencing. Donor age, sex, ethnicity and CMV serostatus were collected together with the repertoire data. Genome-wide SNP genotypes for about three fifths of the roughly 670 donors were used in a later genetic analysis, which treated that subset as a discovery cohort. All discovery cohort repertoires had been generated using a single sequencing platform. Class I and class II HLA loci were covered by the typing at four-digit resolution. Typing coverage varied by locus: roughly 620-640 donors for A, B, C, DRB1 and DQB1; more than 500 for DQA1; around 610 for DPA1; approximately 450 for DPB1. Roughly five DR-DQ haplotypes were treated as single units for association and clustering because of strong linkage in the cohort. Across 398 genotyped donors of the cohort, an average of roughly 250,000 unique TCR beta nucleotide sequences per donor were sequenced, and roughly 20% of those sequences were non-productive. Findings and caveats that apply to the study as a whole: According to a later analysis, parvovirus B19, influenza, CMV and Epstein-Barr virus appeared linked to several top co-occurrence clusters. Because some donors lacked HLA typing at each locus, the association tests relied only on the typed subset. At a false discovery rate of 0.05, a later analysis linked under 20,000 TCR beta sequences to specific HLA alleles. Correlated functional status among segregating V segments might be attributable to linkage disequilibrium, but an unknown experimental factor could not be ruled out. In a later analysis, HLA-associated TCR beta chains showed more clonal expansion and lower generation probabilities than non-associated chains that were equally common. Immune exposure information for the cohort was limited to CMV serostatus. A later genetic analysis associated a missense DCLRE1C variant with V-gene and J-gene trimming of TCR beta chains, and an independent cohort replicated the association. The authors suggested that the approach could potentially be extended to other disease states and immunological phenotypes. The classifier was reported to diagnose cytomegalovirus status with high specificity and sensitivity in both the original and validation cohorts. Sequencing depth was assumed to be roughly uniform across donors in the presence/absence analyses, though that assumption may not hold. According to a later genetic analysis, donors in an Asian-associated ancestry cluster had fewer N-insertions in productive TCRs than the approximately 710-donor mean. In the study, around 150 TCR beta chains were listed as associated with cytomegalovirus. A group of highly shared sequence variants was considered likely to be a technical artifact of the sequencing pipeline. A further reported finding was that TCR beta sequences accurately predicted the HLA-A and HLA-B alleles for most subjects in the first cohort. Because counts were too low, roughly 17 rarely observed V segments, including chromosome 9 orphons, were left out of the earlier analysis of 587 of the donors. According to a later analysis, most CMV-associated TCR beta chains appeared to be HLA-restricted, and the HLA associations seemed to be driven largely by CMV exposure. When HLA alleles, especially DR and DQ, strongly co-occurred, attributing TCR associations to individual alleles was difficult. In vitro tests confirmed that a few of the cytomegalovirus-associated TCR beta chains recognize cytomegalovirus antigens. Some IMGT-functional V segments, including TRBV6-2 and TRBV6-3, could not be distinguished by the 87-base-pair reads and were therefore excluded. According to a later analysis, TCR association rates differed among HLA loci, with DRB1 alleles showing the most associated TCRs and HLA-C alleles showing the fewest. In an earlier analysis of about 600 of the donors, most TCR beta V segments appeared in productive rearrangements about 87% or about 30% of the time, broadly matching IMGT annotations. Only TCR beta chains were sequenced in this cohort, and the absence of alpha or paired-chain data limited detectable features. Most TCR sequences were seen in very few donors, while some public TCRs were found in many individuals.

Here V drops 10 bases and J drops 0 bases, and the junction holds 16 bases not matched to any gene. The germline V gene yields MDHEN for CDR1 and SYDVKM for CDR2. The CDR3 numbers 17 residues from cysteine through phenylalanine. Kept here is only the CDR3 DNA, which spans 51 bases and is read in frame from base 1. Turning to this clone: Its antigen is still unknown. Per-base qualities were not stored, and no clone one base away is much larger.

The cohort consisted of more than 650 healthy bone marrow donors. At the time of sampling, all cohort members were nominally healthy, though unrecorded immune exposures were likely present. The donor tested CMV seronegative, placing the donor among the approximately 360 seronegative members of the cohort. A peripheral blood sample was provided by each donor, and peripheral blood mononuclear cells were used for TCR beta sequencing. Genomic DNA extraction from the blood cell samples was performed with the Qiagen DNeasy Blood Extraction Kit. Library creation used the immunoSEQ multiplex PCR assay. A mixture of 60 forward primers for TCR Vbeta segments and 13 reverse primers for TCR Jbeta segments was used in the multiplex PCR. The CDR3 region of rearranged TCR beta genes was amplified from genomic DNA by a multiplex PCR assay. The amplified TCR beta libraries were sequenced on the Illumina HiSeq System as 87-base-pair reads. The study's processing was this. A later analysis counted approximately 76 million unique TCR beta chains across the 640 or so repertoires, and 10 million to 12 million of these chains were shared by at least two donors. Raw reads were error-corrected and collapsed into unique sequences by a nearest-neighbor algorithm in which closely related sequences were merged to remove PCR and sequencing errors. To assign V, D and J gene segments, CDR3 sequences were aligned to IMGT reference sequences. For a sequence to be retained, a match of at least six nucleotides to both a V gene segment and a J gene segment was required. Rearrangements were called productive when the CDR3 lacked stop codons and stayed in frame with V and J; all others were non-productive. CDR3 was defined according to IMGT convention as the region running from the second conserved V-encoded cysteine to the conserved J-encoded phenylalanine. The earlier analysis of 587 of the donors excluded sequences that lacked an unambiguous match to a single V gene segment. In an earlier analysis of about 590 of the donors, a V segment was called functional when productive rearrangements were above 56.7%, and segregating when the standard deviation between donors exceeded 5%. A statistical classification framework was built to diagnose cytomegalovirus status from the catalog of TCR beta chain sequences. In a later analysis, V and J genes were assigned by comparing TCR nucleotide sequences against IMGT/GENE-DB human TR gene sequences. A later analysis assigned CDR3 sequences and most-parsimonious VDJ recombination scenarios with the TCRdist pipeline. In a later analysis, each TCR beta chain was defined by its CDR3 amino acid sequence together with its V-gene family, and reads lacking a unique V-gene family were excluded. As a way to deal with suspected cross-contamination and a sequencing artifact, a later analysis dropped over 550 nucleotide sequences that were highly shared and had low generation probability. For each public chain, a later analysis derived a clonal expansion index from normalized ranks of inferred template counts within each repertoire. Generation probabilities in a later analysis came from a VDJ recombination model fitted to out-of-frame rearrangements, and those results were checked against IGoR. A later analysis scored TCR-TCR, TCR-HLA and TCR-CMV co-occurrence with hypergeometric tests, applying a repertoire-size bias correction to TCR pairs. False discovery rates were estimated in a later analysis by permuting HLA or CMV assignments 20 times. In a later analysis, co-occurring TCRs were grouped with DBSCAN, and TCRdist sequence similarity was added when clustering was performed within HLA-allele-positive subsets. Co-occurrence clustering excluded repertoires with fewer than 30,000 or more than 120,000 public chains, plus five with anomalous nucleotide sharing. In its TCRdb copy, this immuneACCESS table keeps in-frame sequences only and misses some clones. Where compared with another copy, unresolved V genes explain less than half of these, and the others have no known cause. V, J and clone size reflect that table, while D and trimming were determined from the DNA. The sample table lists 70,000 to 80,000 clones, 82% of them with a count of one. The leading ten clones occupy roughly 2% of the sample.

This receptor chain uses TRBV28 and TRBJ2-5, with 8 bases aligning to TRBD1. The TCR sequence derives from a man younger than 35 in good health and CMV-seronegative. The sequencing sample was made of PBMCs. CDR3 loop: CATQGQGPRGNQETQYF. The DNA sequence reads TGTGCCACCCAAGGACAGGGCCCCCGGGGAAACCAAGAGACCCAGTACTTC.